These 17 T cell receptor beta chains were sequenced from one sample in a study of T cell responses to AZD1222 COVID-19 vaccine. Using immunoSEQ multiplex PCR, the repertoire was profiled, and TCRdb retains in-frame clones only, with some absent. The sample has about 130,000 clones, approximately 89% seen once. The sequenced sample was peripheral blood, obtained on day 0 of AZD1222 vaccination. These receptors came from an adult in good health.

This clone came up a few times. This chain uses TRBV9 with TRBJ1-2; perhaps TRBD1 as D (5 bases). The CDR3 contains 15 residues. V dropped 4 bases and J dropped 3 bases, with 16 bases sitting between them. Germline-derived CDR1 and CDR2 are SGDLS and YYNGEE. CDR3 amino acids: CASSPGGVSDYGYTF. In nucleotides, the CDR3 is TGTGCCAGCAGCCCTGGGGGGGTGTCGGACTATGGCTACACCTTC.

The rearrangement joins TRBV28 to TRBJ2-7; 11 bases agree with TRBD1. This CDR3 region has 15 residues. Trimming removed 10 bases from V and 1 base from J; junction bases left unmatched: 9. From germline, CDR1 is MDHEN and CDR2 SYDVKM. CDR3 sequence reads: CATIPGDRGSYEQYF. CDR3 sequence (DNA): TGTGCCACCATACCGGGGGACAGGGGGTCCTACGAGCAGTACTTC.

This clone occurred a few times. The chain has TRBV18 and TRBJ2-5; no firm D call. The V gene lost 2 bases and the J gene lost 1 base, with 11 bases spanning the gap. There are 15 residues in the CDR3. The germline V gene has CDR1 KGHSH and CDR2 LQKENI. CDR3 DNA sequence: TGTGCCAGCTCACCATACTATTCATCCCAAGAGACCCAGTACTTC. As protein: CASSPYYSSQETQYF.

The rearrangement joins TRBV27 to TRBJ2-7; 13 bases are a match to TRBD2. This CDR3 spans 14 amino acids. In germline, CDR1 is MNHEY, CDR2 SMNVEV (reference sequence). V lost 5 bases, J lost 6 bases, and 4 bases stayed unmatched. The CDR3 protein is CASSVGLAGAEQYF. CDR3 DNA: TGTGCCAGCAGTGTTGGACTAGCGGGAGCCGAGCAGTACTTC.

DNA for the CDR3: TGTGCCAGTAGTATCGAAGCAGGAGATCAGCCCCAGCATTTT. It codes for CASSIEAGDQPQHF. The chain combines TRBV19 with TRBJ1-5; D ambiguous. Germline V lookup: CDR1 LNHDA, CDR2 SQIVND (reference sequence). The CDR3 runs to 14 residues. Trimming removed 3 bases at V and 5 bases at J, with 11 bases between.

J is TRBJ1-5 and V is TRBV5-6; D not certain. Trimming pared 1 base from V and 0 bases from J, leaving 5 bases between. CDR3 length equals 14 residues. CDR1 and CDR2 (germline): SGHDT, YYEEEE. The CDR3 coding sequence is TGTGCCAGCAGCTTGTGGTATAGCAATCAGCCCCAGCATTTT. Residues: CASSLWYSNQPQHF.

The chain employs TRBV9 and TRBJ2-1, with 12 bases fitting TRBD1. Germline CDR1 SGDLS, CDR2 YYNGEE. With V trimmed by 0 bases and J by 8 bases, 6 bases remained unmatched. The CDR3 consists of 16 residues. The CDR3 DNA reads TGTGCCAGCAGCGTAGAGGGACAGGGGGCGAGTTATGAGCAGTTCTTC. Residues: CASSVEGQGASYEQFF.

J is TRBJ2-3 and V is TRBV19; 11 bases match TRBD2. V lost 10 bases and J lost 2; bases outside the gene matches: 8. Germline CDR1 reads LNHDA; CDR2 reads SQIVND (reference sequence). CDR3 length: 15 amino acids. This chain's CDR3 is CATSSGRYSTDTQYF. The DNA of the CDR3 is TGTGCCACCTCTAGCGGGAGGTATTCCACAGATACGCAGTATTTT.

The chain couples TRBV4-1 to TRBJ1-3, with D possibly being TRBD1 (6 bases). The CDR3 totals 16 residues. Germline V gives CDR1 MGHRA, CDR2 YSYEKL. V was pared by 1 base and J by 0 bases, with 10 bases between. The CDR3 loop reads CASSQVGANSGNTIYF. In nucleotides, the CDR3 is TGCGCCAGCAGCCAAGTGGGGGCAAACTCTGGAAACACCATATATTTT.

The rearrangement joins TRBV6-6 to TRBJ2-7; 10 nucleotides align to TRBD1. Germline trimming cut 2 bases from V and 4 bases from J; bases unmatched to any gene: 5. Looked up from germline, CDR1 is MNHNY and CDR2 is SVGAGI (reference sequence). This CDR3 has 15 amino acids. CDR3: CASSYRGQGEYEQYF. CDR3 nucleotides: TGTGCCAGCAGTTACCGAGGACAGGGGGAATACGAGCAGTACTTC.

The V gene is TRBV9, the J gene TRBJ1-3; 7 nucleotides match TRBD1. CDR1 and CDR2 from the germline V gene are SGDLS and YYNGEE. J was trimmed by 2 bases and V by 3 bases; bases with no gene match: 5. The CDR3 contains 15 residues. CDR3 nucleotides: TGTGCCAGCAGCGGCACAGGGGTCCCTGGAAACACCATATATTTT. Protein sequence: CASSGTGVPGNTIYF.

CDR3 in DNA: TGTGCCAGCAGTTTAAAACCGTTACGCAATCAGCCCCAGCATTTT. Amino acids: CASSLKPLRNQPQHF. J is TRBJ1-5 and V is TRBV28; the D is unclear. This CDR3 is built from 15 residues. Germline V gene lookup returns CDR1 MDHEN and CDR2 SYDVKM. Trimming stripped 2 bases from V and 2 bases from J, with 10 bases between.

This rearrangement joins TRBV9 to TRBJ2-3, with 10 positions matching TRBD1. Germline CDR1 SGDLS, CDR2 YYNGEE. J was trimmed by 0 bases and V by 4 bases; bases with no gene match: 5. The CDR3 is 16 residues long. CDR3 loop: CASSPDRGPSTDTQYF. DNA for the CDR3: TGTGCCAGCAGCCCCGACAGGGGGCCGAGCACAGATACGCAGTATTTT.

The chain uses TRBV10-3 and TRBJ1-1; 9 nucleotides align to TRBD1. Unmatched junction bases numbered 11, after V lost 7 bases and J lost 8 bases. Germline CDR1 and CDR2: ENHRY and SYGVKD. This CDR3 has 14 amino acids. The CDR3 DNA reads TGTGCCATCAAGGTTGGGGACAGGGTTCCCGAAGCTTTCTTT. Translated: CAIKVGDRVPEAFF.

The genes are TRBV30 and TRBJ1-5; 10 nucleotides align to TRBD1. Germline CDR1 is GTSNPN and CDR2 is SVGIG (reference sequence). J gave up 2 bases and V 2 bases, and 3 bases lay outside the gene matches. The CDR3 runs to 15 residues. CDR3 in DNA: TGTGCCTGGAGTCCCGGGACAGGGGGCAATCAGCCCCAGCATTTT. Its protein is CAWSPGTGGNQPQHF.

V gene TRBV27 combines with J gene TRBJ2-5, with D possibly being TRBD1 or TRBD2 (5 bases each). The CDR3 is 14 amino acids. Between the trimmed V and J ends, which lost 5 bases and 4 bases, there was a span of 14 bases. Germline V gives CDR1 MNHEY, CDR2 SMNVEV (reference sequence). The CDR3, as DNA: TGTGCCAGCAGTCCTGGGACGGTCCGAGAGACCCAGTACTTC. Protein sequence: CASSPGTVRETQYF.

The rearrangement uses TRBV7-2 and TRBJ1-3; tentatively, D is TRBD1 (6 bases). The CDR3 has 17 amino acids. The V gene's germline CDR1 is SGHTA and CDR2 FQGNSA. Trimming took off 1 base at V and 0 bases at J, with 13 bases between the two ends. The CDR3 reads CASSLVEAGASGNTIYF. The CDR3 DNA is TGTGCCAGCAGCTTAGTAGAGGCAGGGGCCTCTGGAAACACCATATATTTT.